There are a few counts of the clone carrying this T cell receptor beta chain. The record originates from a study of human T cells and chemical hapten exposure. Germline assignment: CDR1 PRHDT and CDR2 FYEKMQ (reference sequence). With 5 bases clipped from V and 4 bases from J, the junction kept 11 bases outside the gene matches. CDR3 length: 16 amino acids. In TCRdb, the RACE reads were re-called with MiXCR into one record per CDR3 protein. This table has 300,000 to 450,000 distinct CDR3 sequences, over 5% appearing once. Time point denoted: pre-sensitization, week 0. Indicated treatment: therapeutic diphenylcyclopropenone sensitization with weekly scalp DPC.

The sample here was whole blood, taken in connection with sensitization to the hapten diphenylcyclopropenone (DPC). The receptor's source is a woman aged 18-29 years with alopecia areata. Some clones in this sample may be carry-over from other donors' samples. V and J are TRBV13 and TRBJ2-3; 8 bases agree with TRBD2. The CDR3 DNA is TGTGCCAGCAGCCGCCCGGGACTAGTTCCCTCAGATACGCAGTATTTT. This encodes CASSRPGLVPSDTQYF.